This section outlines one T cell receptor beta chain sequence together with its context. This sample stems from a study of blood T cell repertoires in COVID-19. Study-level information: Samples representing acute and convalescent COVID-19 were sourced from the United States, Italy and Spain.

Original data processing: Estimation of nucleated cell counts relied on the amplification of reference gene primers. Generated by immunoSEQ multiplex PCR, the TCRdb table keeps only in-frame clones and is missing some. V and J calls and clone size come straight from that table; D and trimming were deduced from the DNA. The data contain roughly 330,000 clones, roughly 90% of them singletons. This TCR was recovered from a woman aged 50 to 60 with active or convalescent COVID-19. The sequenced sample was peripheral blood.

The CDR3 DNA reads TGTGCCTGGAAGGGACTAGCGGGGCCCACTTCTAGCACAGATACGCAGTATTTT. Protein: CAWKGLAGPTSSTDTQYF. This chain joins TRBV30 and TRBJ2-3; 13 bases are a match to TRBD2. The CDR3 is 18 amino acids. Trimming at V came to 4 bases and at J to 0 bases, leaving 10 bases not matched to a gene. CDR1 is GTSNPN and CDR2 is SVGIG in the germline V gene (reference sequence).